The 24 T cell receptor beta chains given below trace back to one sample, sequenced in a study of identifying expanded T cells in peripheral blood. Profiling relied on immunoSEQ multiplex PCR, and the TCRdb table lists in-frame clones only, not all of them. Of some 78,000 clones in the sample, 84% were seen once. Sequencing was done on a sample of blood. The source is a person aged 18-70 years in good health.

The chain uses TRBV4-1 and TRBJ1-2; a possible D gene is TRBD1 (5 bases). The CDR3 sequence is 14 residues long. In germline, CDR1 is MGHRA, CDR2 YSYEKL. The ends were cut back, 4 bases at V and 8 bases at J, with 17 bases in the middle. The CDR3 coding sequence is TGCGCCAGCAGCCCCCTGGGGGGGACGGGGGGCTACACCTTC. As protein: CASSPLGGTGGYTF.

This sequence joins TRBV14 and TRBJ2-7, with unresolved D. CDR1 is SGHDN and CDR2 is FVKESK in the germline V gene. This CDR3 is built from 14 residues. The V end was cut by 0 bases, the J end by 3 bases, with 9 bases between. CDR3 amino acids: CASSQDLVDYEQYF. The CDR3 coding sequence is TGTGCCAGCAGCCAAGATCTTGTCGACTACGAGCAGTACTTC.

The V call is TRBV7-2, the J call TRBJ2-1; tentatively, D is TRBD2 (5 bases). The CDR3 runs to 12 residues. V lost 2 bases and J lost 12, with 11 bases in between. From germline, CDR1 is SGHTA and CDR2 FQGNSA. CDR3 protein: CASSLSGTPQFF. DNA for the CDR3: TGTGCCAGCAGCTTATCGGGAACCCCGCAGTTCTTC.

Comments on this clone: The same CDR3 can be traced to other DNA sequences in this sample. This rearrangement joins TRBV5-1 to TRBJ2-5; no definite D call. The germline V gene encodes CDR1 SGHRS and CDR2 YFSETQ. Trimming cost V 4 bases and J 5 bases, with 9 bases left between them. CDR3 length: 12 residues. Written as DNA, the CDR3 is TGCGCCAGCAGCCTTGTCCAGGAGACCCAGTACTTC. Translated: CASSLVQETQYF.

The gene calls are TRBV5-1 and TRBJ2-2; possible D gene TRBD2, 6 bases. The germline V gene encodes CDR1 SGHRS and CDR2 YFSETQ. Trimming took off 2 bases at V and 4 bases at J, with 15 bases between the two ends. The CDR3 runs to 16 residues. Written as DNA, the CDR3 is TGCGCCAGCAGCTTCCGGGGAGCGGGTGTCACCGGGGAGCTGTTTTTT. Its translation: CASSFRGAGVTGELFF.

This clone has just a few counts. The CDR3 spells CASSLVGEQYF. The DNA of the CDR3 is TGTGCCAGCAGCTTAGTGGGGGAGCAGTACTTC. The V and J genes are TRBV11-2 and TRBJ2-7; D remains ambiguous. The CDR3 has 11 amino acids. From germline, CDR1 is SGHAT and CDR2 FQNNGV. The V end lost 1 base, the J end lost 7 bases, and 5 bases lay between the germline ends.

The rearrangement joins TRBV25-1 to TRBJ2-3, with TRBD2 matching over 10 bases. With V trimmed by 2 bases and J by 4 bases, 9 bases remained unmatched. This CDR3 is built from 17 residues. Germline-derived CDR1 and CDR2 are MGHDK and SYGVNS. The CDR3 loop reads CASSERTSGFWADTQYF. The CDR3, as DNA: TGTGCCAGCAGTGAACGGACTAGCGGATTCTGGGCAGATACGCAGTATTTT.

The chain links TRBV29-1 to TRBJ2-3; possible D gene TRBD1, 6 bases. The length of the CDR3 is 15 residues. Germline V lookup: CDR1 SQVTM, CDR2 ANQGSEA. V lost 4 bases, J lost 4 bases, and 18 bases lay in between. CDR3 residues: CSVGGRSSIADTQYF. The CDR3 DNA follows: TGCAGCGTTGGGGGGCGAAGTTCCATCGCAGATACGCAGTATTTT.

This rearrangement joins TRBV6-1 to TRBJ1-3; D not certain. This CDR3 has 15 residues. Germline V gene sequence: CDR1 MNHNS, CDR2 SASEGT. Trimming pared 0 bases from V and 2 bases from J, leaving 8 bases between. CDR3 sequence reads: CASSEAETTGNTIYF. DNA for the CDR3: TGTGCCAGCAGTGAAGCAGAAACAACTGGAAACACCATATATTTT.

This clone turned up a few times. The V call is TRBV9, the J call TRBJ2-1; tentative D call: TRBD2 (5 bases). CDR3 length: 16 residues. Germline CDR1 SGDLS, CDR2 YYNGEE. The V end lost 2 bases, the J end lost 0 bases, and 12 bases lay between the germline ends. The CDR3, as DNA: TGTGCCAGCAGCGTGGCCCCTAGCAGCTCCTACAATGAGCAGTTCTTC. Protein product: CASSVAPSSSYNEQFF.

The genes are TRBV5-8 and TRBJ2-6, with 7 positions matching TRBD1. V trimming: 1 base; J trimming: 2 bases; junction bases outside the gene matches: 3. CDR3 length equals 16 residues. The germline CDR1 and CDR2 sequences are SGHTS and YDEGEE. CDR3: CASSLRQGAGANVLTF. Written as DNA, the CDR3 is TGTGCCAGCAGCTTGAGGCAGGGGGCTGGGGCCAACGTCCTGACTTTC.

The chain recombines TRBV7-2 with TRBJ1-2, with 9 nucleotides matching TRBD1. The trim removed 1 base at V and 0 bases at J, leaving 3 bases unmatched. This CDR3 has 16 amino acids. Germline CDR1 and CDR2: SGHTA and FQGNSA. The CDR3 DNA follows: TGTGCCAGCAGCTTAGGGACAGGGGAGGCTAACTATGGCTACACCTTC. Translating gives CASSLGTGEANYGYTF.

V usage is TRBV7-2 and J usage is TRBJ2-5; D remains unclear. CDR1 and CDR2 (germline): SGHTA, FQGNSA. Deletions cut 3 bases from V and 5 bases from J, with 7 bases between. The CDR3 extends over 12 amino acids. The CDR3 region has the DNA TGTGCCAGCAGCTTCGGAAGCGAGACCCAGTACTTC. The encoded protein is CASSFGSETQYF.

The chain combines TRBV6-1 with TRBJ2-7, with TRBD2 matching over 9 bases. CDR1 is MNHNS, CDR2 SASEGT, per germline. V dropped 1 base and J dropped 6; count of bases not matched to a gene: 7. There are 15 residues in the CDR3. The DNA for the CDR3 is TGTGCCAGCAGTGAAGTGGTAGCGGGAGACTTCGAGCAGTACTTC. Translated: CASSEVVAGDFEQYF.

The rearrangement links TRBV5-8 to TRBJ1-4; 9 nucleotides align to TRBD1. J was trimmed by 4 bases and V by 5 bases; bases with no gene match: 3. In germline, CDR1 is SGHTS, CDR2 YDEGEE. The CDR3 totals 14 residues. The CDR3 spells CASSSDRGNEKLFF. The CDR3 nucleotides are TGTGCCAGCAGTTCGGACAGGGGTAATGAAAAACTGTTTTTT.

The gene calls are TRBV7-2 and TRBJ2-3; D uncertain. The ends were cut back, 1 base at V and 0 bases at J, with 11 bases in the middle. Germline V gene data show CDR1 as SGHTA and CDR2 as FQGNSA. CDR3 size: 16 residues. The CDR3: CASSLVRAASTDTQYF. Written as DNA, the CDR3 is TGTGCCAGCAGCTTAGTCAGAGCTGCTAGCACAGATACGCAGTATTTT.

The CDR3 bases are TGCGCCAGCAGCGACGGGACAGCGAACACTGAAGCTTTCTTT. Amino acid sequence: CASSDGTANTEAFF. The chain carries TRBV5-1 and TRBJ1-1, with 7 nucleotides matching TRBD1. The CDR3 totals 14 residues. Germline assignment: CDR1 SGHRS and CDR2 YFSETQ. V shed 4 bases, J shed 1 base, and the junction held 4 bases outside the gene matches.

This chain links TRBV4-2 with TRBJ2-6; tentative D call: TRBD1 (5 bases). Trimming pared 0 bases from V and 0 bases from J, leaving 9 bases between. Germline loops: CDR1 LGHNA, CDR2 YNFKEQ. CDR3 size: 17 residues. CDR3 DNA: TGTGCCAGCAGCCAAGAAGGGGTTGGCTCTGGGGCCAACGTCCTGACTTTC. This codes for CASSQEGVGSGANVLTF.

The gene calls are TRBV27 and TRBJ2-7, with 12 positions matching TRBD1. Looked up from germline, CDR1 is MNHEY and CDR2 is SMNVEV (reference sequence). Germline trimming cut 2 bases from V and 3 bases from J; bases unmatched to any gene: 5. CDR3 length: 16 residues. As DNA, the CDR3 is TGTGCCAGCAGTTTAGGGGACAGGGGGCTGGGCTACGAGCAGTACTTC. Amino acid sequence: CASSLGDRGLGYEQYF.

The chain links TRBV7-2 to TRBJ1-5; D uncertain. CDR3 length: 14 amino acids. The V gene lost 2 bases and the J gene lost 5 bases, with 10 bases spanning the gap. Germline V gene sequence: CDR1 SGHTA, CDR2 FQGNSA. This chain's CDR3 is CASSLKGSYQPQHF. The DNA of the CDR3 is TGTGCCAGCAGCTTAAAGGGCTCGTATCAGCCCCAGCATTTT. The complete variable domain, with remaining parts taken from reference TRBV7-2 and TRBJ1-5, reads GAGVSQSPSNKVTEKGKDVELRCDPISGHTALYWYRQSLGQGLEFLIYFQGNSAPDKSGLPSDRFSAERTGGSVSTLTIQRTQQEDSAVYLCASSLKGSYQPQHFGDGTRLSIL.

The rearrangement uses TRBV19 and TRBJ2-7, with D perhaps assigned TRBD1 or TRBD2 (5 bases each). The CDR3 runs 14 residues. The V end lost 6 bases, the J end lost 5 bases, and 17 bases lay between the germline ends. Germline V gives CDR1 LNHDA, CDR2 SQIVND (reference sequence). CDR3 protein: CASSTGAGIHEQYF. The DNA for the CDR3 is TGTGCCAGTAGCACCGGGGCCGGGATCCACGAGCAGTACTTC.

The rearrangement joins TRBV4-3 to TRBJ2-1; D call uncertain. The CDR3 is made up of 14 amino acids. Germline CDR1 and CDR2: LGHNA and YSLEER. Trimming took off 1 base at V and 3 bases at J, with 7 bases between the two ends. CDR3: CASSQVGNYNEQFF. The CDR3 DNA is TGCGCCAGCAGCCAAGTAGGTAACTACAATGAGCAGTTCTTC.

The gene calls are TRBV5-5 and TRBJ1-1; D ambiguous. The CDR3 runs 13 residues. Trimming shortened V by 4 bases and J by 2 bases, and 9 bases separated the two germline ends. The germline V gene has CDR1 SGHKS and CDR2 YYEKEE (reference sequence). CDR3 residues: CASSQILNTEAFF. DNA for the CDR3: TGTGCCAGCAGCCAGATATTAAACACTGAAGCTTTCTTT.

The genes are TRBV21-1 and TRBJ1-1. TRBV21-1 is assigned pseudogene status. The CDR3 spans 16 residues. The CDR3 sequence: CASSKTGAVINTEAFF. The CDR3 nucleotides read TGTGCCAGCAGCAAAACCGGAGCAGTAATTAACACTGAAGCTTTCTTT.